The present TCR beta chain was sequenced within a study of T cell changes during pregnancy in multiple sclerosis. This CDR3 has 13 amino acids. V lost 3 bases, J lost 4 bases, and 7 bases lay in between. Germline CDR1 and CDR2: SGHKS and YYEKEE (reference sequence). Here immunoSEQ multiplex PCR was the method, and the copy in TCRdb shows in-frame clones only, minus some. Among tens of thousands of clones listed, 80% to 95% were seen once. Material: peripheral blood, obtained after pregnancy. This chain uses TRBV5-5 with TRBJ1-4; D unresolved. The clonotype originates from a female donor with multiple sclerosis, enrolled in a pregnancy study. The CDR3 spells CASSSLSNEKLFF. CDR3 in DNA: TGTGCCAGCAGCTCGCTCAGTAATGAAAAACTGTTTTTT.